Presented here are 13 T cell receptor beta chains from one specimen sequenced in a study of beta chain features in type 1 diabetes (dated by TCRdb to the late 2010s). The protocol used for the library was the immunoSEQ multiplex PCR assay. All of the isolated RNA was reverse transcribed with the High Capacity cDNA Reverse Transcription Kit, so expressed TCRB transcripts were sequenced. Held by TCRdb, this immuneACCESS table contains in-frame sequences only and omits some clones. Under half of the omission traces to an unresolved V gene where checked; the cause of the rest is unknown. The sample table lists about 360,000 clones, around 12% of them with a count of one. Around 0.02% of the sample lies in the top ten. The sequencing input was naive CD4+ T cells from blood. Reading the label with the study, this specimen's cell subset or site is: true naive CD4+ T cells. These receptors were collected from a man aged 18 to 35 in good health.

The chain is built from TRBV19 and TRBJ1-5; TRBD1 matches at 8 bases. CDR1 and CDR2 (germline): LNHDA, SQIVND (reference sequence). The CDR3 spans 15 residues. V was pared by 11 bases and J by 1 base, with 10 bases of the junction left unmatched. The CDR3 region is CASRGPVWSNQPQHF. The CDR3 DNA sequence: TGTGCCTCCAGGGGGCCCGTGTGGAGCAATCAGCCCCAGCATTTT.

The V gene is TRBV19, the J gene TRBJ2-6; tentative D call: TRBD2 (7 bases). The CDR3 runs 16 residues. Per germline, CDR1 LNHDA and CDR2 SQIVND (reference sequence). Trimming shortened V by 5 bases and J by 0 bases, and 11 bases separated the two germline ends. CDR3 residues: CASSERGGSGANVLTF. Written as DNA, the CDR3 is TGTGCCAGTAGTGAAAGGGGGGGCTCTGGGGCCAACGTCCTGACTTTC.

This clone occurred a few times. This chain uses TRBV5-4 with TRBJ2-3; D is unresolved. CDR3 length: 15 residues. Trimming cost V 5 bases and J 5 bases, with 18 bases left between them. The germline V gene has CDR1 SGHNT and CDR2 YYREEE (reference sequence). Here the CDR3 DNA reads TGTGCCAGCAGACTAATAGCAACGTCTGTAGATACGCAGTATTTT. Translated, it gives CASRLIATSVDTQYF.

This rearrangement joins TRBV7-2 to TRBJ1-3; D ambiguous. The germline V gene encodes CDR1 SGHTA and CDR2 FQGNSA. The CDR3 extends over 16 amino acids. The germline V and J ends were trimmed by 1 base and 0 bases, with 10 bases remaining between them. Written as DNA, the CDR3 is TGTGCCAGCAGCTTAGAACGGGTTGGCTCTGGAAACACCATATATTTT. Translated, it gives CASSLERVGSGNTIYF.

V usage is TRBV4-2 and J usage is TRBJ2-3; the match to TRBD2 covers 10 bases. Germline V CDR1 and CDR2: LGHNA, YNFKEQ. Unmatched junction bases numbered 16, after V lost 0 bases and J lost 4 bases. The CDR3 runs to 20 residues. Written as DNA, the CDR3 is TGTGCCAGCAGCCAAGACCGGAAAAGCGGGGGGGCCTCCGTGCCAGATACGCAGTATTTT. This encodes CASSQDRKSGGASVPDTQYF.

This sequence joins TRBV11-2 and TRBJ2-1, with 8 positions matching TRBD2. Unmatched junction bases numbered 11, after V lost 5 bases and J lost 8 bases. Germline assignment: CDR1 SGHAT and CDR2 FQNNGV. The length of the CDR3 is 15 residues. CDR3 amino acids: CASSPRAGDNYEQFF. The CDR3 DNA follows: TGTGCCAGCAGCCCAAGAGCGGGAGATAACTATGAGCAGTTCTTC. Filled out from reference TRBV11-2 and TRBJ2-1, the complete variable domain reads EAGVAQSPRYKIIEKRQSVAFWCNPISGHATLYWYQQILGQGPKLLIQFQNNGVVDDSQLPKDRFSAERLKGVDSTLKIQPAKLEDSAVYLCASSPRAGDNYEQFFGPGTRLTVL.

The sample holds a few counts of this clone. The CDR3 region is CASSVDRGQSSYNEQFF. Here the CDR3 DNA reads TGTGCCAGCAGCGTAGACAGGGGGCAAAGCTCCTACAATGAGCAGTTCTTC. The chain combines TRBV7-3 with TRBJ2-1; TRBD1 aligns across 10 bases. CDR1 and CDR2 from the germline V gene are SGHTA and FQGTGA. This CDR3 has 17 residues. After removal of 5 bases from V and 0 bases from J, the junction contained 7 bases not matched to a gene.

A word on this clone: Mismatch with germline at one junction end may stem from a read error. This chain uses TRBV5-4 with TRBJ2-1; 11 bases match TRBD2. Per the germline V gene, CDR1 is SGHNT and CDR2 is YYREEE (reference sequence). CDR3 size: 13 residues. CDR3 nucleotide sequence: TGTGCCAGCAGCTCAATGACTAGCGGGGTGGAAGTCTTC. This codes for CASSSMTSGVEVF.

This clone appeared a few times. The rearrangement uses TRBV5-4 and TRBJ2-1; D unresolved. The CDR3 runs to 12 residues. V was shortened by 0 bases and J by 8 bases, with 6 bases between the two germline ends. Germline CDR1 SGHNT, CDR2 YYREEE (reference sequence). CDR3 protein: CASSLGPDEQFF. The CDR3 coding sequence is TGTGCCAGCAGCTTGGGTCCGGATGAGCAGTTCTTC.

Only a few counts were recorded for this clone. V gene TRBV15 combines with J gene TRBJ1-5; TRBD1 might be the D (6 bases). The ends were cut back, 5 bases at V and 3 bases at J, with 11 bases in the middle. Germline CDR1 is LNHNV and CDR2 is YYDKDF (reference sequence). This CDR3 comprises 14 residues. Here the CDR3 DNA reads TGTGCCACCAGCCAGGGGCCGTTCAATCAGCCCCAGCATTTT. Its translation: CATSQGPFNQPQHF.

This clone was seen more than once but under ten times. The chain uses TRBV29-1 and TRBJ1-2, with TRBD1 identical over 11 bases. There are 16 residues in the CDR3. Germline lookup yields CDR1 SQVTM and CDR2 ANQGSEA. J lost 7 bases, V lost 2 bases, and 12 bases had no gene match. In nucleotides, the CDR3 is TGCAGCGTTGAACCTGTTTCCGGGACAGGGGGATCTGGCTACACCTTC. Its translation: CSVEPVSGTGGSGYTF. Together with reference TRBV29-1 and TRBJ1-2, the CDR3 gives the full variable domain: SAVISQKPSRDICQRGTSLTIQCQVDSQVTMMFWYRQQPGQSLTLIATANQGSEATYESGFVIDKFPISRPNLTFSTLTVSNMSPEDSSIYLCSVEPVSGTGGSGYTFGSGTRLTVV.

The V call is TRBV5-1, the J call TRBJ2-7; 9 nucleotides line up with TRBD1. The CDR3 runs to 15 residues. With V trimmed by 4 bases and J by 2 bases, 7 bases remained unmatched. Looked up from germline, CDR1 is SGHRS and CDR2 is YFSETQ. The CDR3 nucleotides are TGCGCCAGCAGCCGCGGGACAGGGAATCCCTACGAGCAGTACTTC. The encoded protein is CASSRGTGNPYEQYF.

The J gene is TRBJ1-4, the V gene TRBV6-5; 7 nucleotides align to TRBD1. Looked up from germline, CDR1 is MNHEY and CDR2 is SVGAGI. V lost 2 bases and J lost 8; bases outside the gene matches: 8. The length of the CDR3 is 15 residues. The CDR3 region has the DNA TGTGCCAGCAGTTACGCCGGGACAGTAGGAGAAAAACTGTTTTTT. Its protein product is CASSYAGTVGEKLFF.